This T cell receptor (beta chain) was obtained from a study of OX40 agonist ivuxolimab in advanced cancers. Only in-frame clones appear in the TCRdb table, and some are missing; sequencing was by immunoSEQ multiplex PCR. Among 95,000 to 150,000 clones listed, less than 95% were seen once. CDR3 length: 12 amino acids. Trimming removed 8 bases from V and 2 bases from J, with 8 bases in between. Germline-derived CDR1 and CDR2 are MNHNY and SVGAGI (reference sequence). Here the sequenced sample was CD4+ or CD8+ T cells sorted from blood, taken in a trial of the OX40 agonist ivuxolimab. The receptor was derived from an adult with an advanced solid tumor such as melanoma, head and neck, liver or kidney cancer. The genes are TRBV6-6 and TRBJ2-3; possible D gene TRBD1, 6 bases. The CDR3 loop is CASRDNTDTQYF. Here the CDR3 DNA reads TGTGCCAGCCGGGACAACACAGATACGCAGTATTTT.